The 11 T cell receptor beta chains in this list originate from one sample, sequenced in a study of shared clonotypes between healthy human individuals. Measured with immunoSEQ multiplex PCR; TCRdb has only the in-frame clones, and not every one. The sample gives about 990,000 clones, around 78% of which show up once; around 0.6% is in the top ten. Sequences were obtained from memory CD4+ T cells from PBMCs. Subset: CD45RA-negative fraction. The source of these receptors is a man between 18 and 35 years old in good health. Some clones in this sample may be carry-over from other donors' samples.

A remark on this clone: The same CDR3 arises from other DNA sequences in this sample as well. The V call is TRBV7-8, the J call TRBJ2-7; D uncertain. CDR3 length: 14 residues. From germline, CDR1 is SGHVS and CDR2 FQNEAQ. Trimming took off 0 bases at V and 1 base at J, with 7 bases between the two ends. The CDR3 loop reads CASSLARRSYEQYF. The DNA of the CDR3 is TGTGCCAGCAGCTTAGCAAGGCGGTCCTACGAGCAGTACTTC.

The genes are TRBV18 and TRBJ2-7, with 7 bases matching TRBD2. The CDR3 contains 16 residues. Germline assignment: CDR1 KGHSH and CDR2 LQKENI. V shed 6 bases, J shed 0 bases, and the junction held 11 bases outside the gene matches. Here the CDR3 DNA reads TGTGCCAGCTCGGGGGAGGGACTTAAAAACTCCTACGAGCAGTACTTC. Protein: CASSGEGLKNSYEQYF.

This chain joins TRBV30 and TRBJ1-4; 8 bases map to TRBD1. Per the germline V gene, CDR1 is GTSNPN and CDR2 is SVGIG (reference sequence). V trimming: 4 bases; J trimming: 1 base; junction bases outside the gene matches: 8. This CDR3 region has 16 residues. The CDR3 sequence: CAWTSGQGGTNEKLFF. The CDR3 DNA is TGTGCCTGGACCTCCGGACAGGGTGGAACTAATGAAAAACTGTTTTTT.

The chain is built from TRBV7-9 and TRBJ2-5; 8 nucleotides line up with TRBD2. With 5 bases clipped from V and 2 bases from J, the junction kept 4 bases outside the gene matches. From germline, CDR1 is SEHNR and CDR2 FQNEAQ (reference sequence). This CDR3 has 14 residues. The CDR3 reads CASSRGTSQETQYF. The CDR3 nucleotides are TGTGCCAGCAGCCGCGGGACTAGTCAAGAGACCCAGTACTTC. The complete variable domain, with remaining parts taken from reference TRBV7-9 and TRBJ2-5, reads DTGVSQNPRHKITKRGQNVTFRCDPISEHNRLYWYRQTLGQGPEFLTYFQNEAQLEKSRLLSDRFSAERPKGSFSTLEIQRTEQGDSAMYLCASSRGTSQETQYFGPGTRLLVL.

This sequence joins TRBV7-9 and TRBJ1-5, with a weak D call TRBD1 (5 bases). CDR1 SEHNR and CDR2 FQNEAQ come from the germline V gene (reference sequence). The CDR3 is made up of 16 amino acids. With 3 bases removed from V and 3 bases from J, the gap between germline ends came to 15 bases. The DNA for the CDR3 is TGTGCCAGCAGCTTCGCGGGGAGGGGACCCAATCAGCCCCAGCATTTT. Residues: CASSFAGRGPNQPQHF. Based on the CDR3 plus reference TRBV7-9 and TRBJ1-5, the full variable domain is DTGVSQNPRHKITKRGQNVTFRCDPISEHNRLYWYRQTLGQGPEFLTYFQNEAQLEKSRLLSDRFSAERPKGSFSTLEIQRTEQGDSAMYLCASSFAGRGPNQPQHFGDGTRLSIL.

V usage is TRBV6-1 and J usage is TRBJ2-2; the D is unclear. This CDR3 comprises 13 residues. Trimming pared 7 bases from V and 6 bases from J, leaving 12 bases between. CDR1 MNHNS and CDR2 SASEGT come from the germline V gene. CDR3 region: CASNPTVPGELFF. The CDR3 DNA is TGTGCCAGCAATCCTACGGTCCCCGGGGAGCTGTTTTTT.

The chain employs TRBV5-6 and TRBJ2-1; TRBD1 might be the D (7 bases). Germline CDR1 SGHDT, CDR2 YYEEEE. V was pared by 5 bases and J by 8 bases, with 23 bases between. This CDR3 has 16 residues. The CDR3 sequence: CASSSTGRNKGDEQFF. CDR3 nucleotides: TGTGCCAGCAGTTCGACAGGGAGGAATAAAGGCGATGAGCAGTTCTTC.

The chain combines TRBV2 with TRBJ1-2; D unresolved. The germline V and J ends were trimmed by 4 bases and 2 bases, with 8 bases remaining between them. The length of the CDR3 is 13 residues. CDR1 is SNHLY and CDR2 is FYNNEI in the germline V gene. The CDR3 region is CASSGNTNYGYTF. CDR3 nucleotides: TGTGCCAGCAGTGGTAATACGAACTATGGCTACACCTTC.

The chain couples TRBV28 to TRBJ2-7; D gene uncertain. Germline assignment: CDR1 MDHEN and CDR2 SYDVKM. This CDR3 is 15 amino acids long. V was cut by 5 bases and J by 0 bases, with 14 bases left in between. CDR3 DNA: TGTGCCAGCAGTGACGGCGAGTGGTACTCCTACGAGCAGTACTTC. It codes for CASSDGEWYSYEQYF.

V usage is TRBV18 and J usage is TRBJ2-7; perhaps TRBD2 as D (7 bases). The CDR3 sequence is 16 residues long. Germline CDR1 and CDR2: KGHSH and LQKENI. The ends were cut back, 3 bases at V and 6 bases at J, with 21 bases in the middle. CDR3 in amino acids: CASSPARGGRNGEQYF. The CDR3 region has the DNA TGTGCCAGCTCACCCGCTAGGGGGGGCCGTAATGGCGAGCAGTACTTC.

This rearrangement joins TRBV9 to TRBJ2-7, with D tentatively TRBD2 (6 bases). The CDR3 totals 14 residues. The germline V gene encodes CDR1 SGDLS and CDR2 YYNGEE. The V gene lost 0 bases and the J gene lost 4 bases, with 11 bases spanning the gap. The CDR3 DNA sequence: TGTGCCAGCAGCGTAGCCCCGACTAGTTACGAGCAGTACTTC. The encoded protein is CASSVAPTSYEQYF.